What follows are 13 T cell receptor beta chains derived from one specimen sequenced in a study of T cell changes during pregnancy in multiple sclerosis. Measured with immunoSEQ multiplex PCR; TCRdb has only the in-frame clones, and not every one. The table lists some 76,000 clones, about nine tenths of them singletons, with about 0.31% in the top ten. The material was CD4+ T cells from peripheral blood mononuclear cells, obtained after pregnancy. The receptors come from a female donor with multiple sclerosis, enrolled in a pregnancy study.

The chain employs TRBV15 and TRBJ2-3, with D unresolved. The V gene's germline CDR1 is LNHNV and CDR2 YYDKDF (reference sequence). V was trimmed by 0 bases and J by 5 bases, leaving 15 bases between them. This CDR3 has 16 amino acids. The CDR3 reads CATSRDFEAVRDTQYF. The CDR3 bases are TGTGCCACCAGCAGAGATTTTGAGGCAGTTAGAGATACGCAGTATTTT.

V usage is TRBV29-1 and J usage is TRBJ2-7, with 12 positions matching TRBD1. With 4 bases clipped from V and 7 bases from J, the junction kept 11 bases outside the gene matches. The CDR3 extends over 15 amino acids. From germline, CDR1 is SQVTM and CDR2 ANQGSEA. Here the CDR3 reads CSVAKGGQGAGEQYF. The CDR3 DNA sequence: TGCAGCGTTGCAAAGGGGGGACAGGGGGCGGGAGAGCAGTACTTC.

This clone has a handful of counts. This chain uses TRBV2 with TRBJ1-1; D is perhaps TRBD1 (5 bases). The V gene's germline CDR1 is SNHLY and CDR2 FYNNEI. Trimming removed 10 bases at V and 0 bases at J, with 15 bases between. The CDR3 length is 14 residues. The CDR3 here is CATLSPGLNTEAFF. CDR3 DNA sequence: TGTGCCACCCTGTCCCCAGGGTTGAACACTGAAGCTTTCTTT. Full variable domain (rest looked up from reference TRBV2 and TRBJ1-1): EPEVTQTPSHQVTQMGQEVILRCVPISNHLYFYWYRQILGQKVEFLVSFYNNEISEKSEIFDDQFSVERPDGSNFTLKIRSTKLEDSAMYFCATLSPGLNTEAFFGQGTRLTVV.

The CDR3 nucleotides read TGTGCCAGCAGTGAAAACTACACACCAAACATTCAGTACTTC. The encoded protein is CASSENYTPNIQYF. The chain recombines TRBV2 with TRBJ2-4; D is ambiguous. The CDR3 sequence is 14 residues long. Germline CDR1 is SNHLY and CDR2 is FYNNEI. Deletions cut 2 bases from V and 6 bases from J, with 11 bases between. Full variable domain (remainder filled in from reference TRBV2 and TRBJ2-4): EPEVTQTPSHQVTQMGQEVILRCVPISNHLYFYWYRQILGQKVEFLVSFYNNEISEKSEIFDDQFSVERPDGSNFTLKIRSTKLEDSAMYFCASSENYTPNIQYFGAGTRLSVL.

This clone was picked up one time. The chain is built from TRBV27 and TRBJ2-1; the D gene is possibly TRBD1 (5 bases). Trimming cost V 1 base and J 5 bases, with 18 bases left between them. The CDR3 is 17 residues long. CDR1 and CDR2 from the germline V gene are MNHEY and SMNVEV (reference sequence). CDR3 bases: TGTGCCAGCAGTTTATTGAAACAGGCCGTTTCACACAATGAGCAGTTCTTC. This codes for CASSLLKQAVSHNEQFF.

The chain has TRBV19 and TRBJ2-5; tentative D call: TRBD1 (5 bases). The CDR3 is 14 residues long. V lost 1 base and J lost 5, with 11 bases in between. CDR1 LNHDA and CDR2 SQIVND come from the germline V gene (reference sequence). CDR3 sequence: CASSIGSGHETQYF. CDR3 DNA sequence: TGTGCCAGTAGTATAGGATCAGGGCACGAGACCCAGTACTTC.

The CDR3 loop reads CASRKDSNEQFF. As DNA, the CDR3 is TGTGCCAGTCGGAAAGACAGCAATGAGCAGTTCTTC. The V call is TRBV6-1, the J call TRBJ2-1, with a possible D match to TRBD1 (5 bases). Looked up from germline, CDR1 is MNHNS and CDR2 is SASEGT. This CDR3 contains 12 residues. Between the trimmed V and J ends, which lost 9 bases and 6 bases, there was a span of 12 bases.

This rearrangement joins TRBV5-1 to TRBJ2-3, with a weak D call TRBD2 (6 bases). CDR1 is SGHRS and CDR2 is YFSETQ in the germline V gene. This CDR3 region has 13 residues. Trimming removed 3 bases at V and 6 bases at J, with 11 bases between. The CDR3 loop is CASSWQGGDTQYF. In DNA, the CDR3 is TGCGCCAGCAGCTGGCAGGGAGGCGATACGCAGTATTTT.

This rearrangement joins TRBV27 to TRBJ2-2; 7 nucleotides agree with TRBD1. The CDR3 runs to 16 residues. The V gene end was trimmed by 1 base and the J gene end by 1 base; junction bases not matched to a gene: 3. Germline lookup yields CDR1 MNHEY and CDR2 SMNVEV (reference sequence). CDR3 nucleotide sequence: TGTGCCAGCAGTTTATGGGCAGGGGGGAACACCGGGGAGCTGTTTTTT. This codes for CASSLWAGGNTGELFF.

V and J are TRBV7-9 and TRBJ2-7, with 9 bases matching TRBD1. Looked up from germline, CDR1 is SEHNR and CDR2 is FQNEAQ (reference sequence). The V segment lost 4 bases and the J segment 1 base; nucleotides outside the gene matches: 2. CDR3 length: 14 amino acids. The CDR3 DNA reads as TGTGCCAGCAGCTCGGGACAGGGATCCTACGAGCAGTACTTC. Its protein product is CASSSGQGSYEQYF. The full variable domain, its missing parts supplied by reference TRBV7-9 and TRBJ2-7, is DTGVSQNPRHKITKRGQNVTFRCDPISEHNRLYWYRQTLGQGPEFLTYFQNEAQLEKSRLLSDRFSAERPKGSFSTLEIQRTEQGDSAMYLCASSSGQGSYEQYFGPGTRLTVT.

The gene calls are TRBV11-2 and TRBJ2-3; 11 nucleotides match TRBD2. In germline, CDR1 is SGHAT, CDR2 FQNNGV. The length of the CDR3 is 14 residues. V was clipped by 7 bases and J by 3 bases; unmatched bases: 3. The CDR3 region is CASTWTSGTDTQYF. The CDR3 DNA is TGTGCCAGCACCTGGACTAGCGGGACAGATACGCAGTATTTT. The entire variable domain, with the rest obtained from reference TRBV11-2 and TRBJ2-3, is as follows: EAGVAQSPRYKIIEKRQSVAFWCNPISGHATLYWYQQILGQGPKLLIQFQNNGVVDDSQLPKDRFSAERLKGVDSTLKIQPAKLEDSAVYLCASTWTSGTDTQYFGPGTRLTVL.

This chain uses TRBV19 with TRBJ2-1; D perhaps matches TRBD2 (5 bases). Germline assignment: CDR1 LNHDA and CDR2 SQIVND (reference sequence). The CDR3 runs 15 residues. V lost 3 bases to trimming and J lost 6 bases, with 15 bases between them. CDR3 sequence: CASSMASRTGNEQFF. CDR3 in DNA: TGTGCCAGTAGTATGGCTAGCCGAACGGGCAATGAGCAGTTCTTC.

This chain links TRBV5-6 with TRBJ2-1; TRBD2 matches at 11 bases. Germline CDR1 and CDR2: SGHDT and YYEEEE. J lost 6 bases, V lost 3 bases, and 5 bases had no gene match. This CDR3 is built from 15 residues. CDR3 DNA: TGTGCCAGCAGCTATAGCGGGGGGGCAGGCAATGAGCAGTTCTTC. Translating it yields CASSYSGGAGNEQFF.